Sequencing of this T cell receptor beta chain was carried out in a study of CD8 T cells in ankylosing spondylitis. Whole-study findings and limits: Blood from ankylosing spondylitis patients appeared to carry a characteristic roughly 8-variant TCR beta motif.

TCRdb processed the 5' RACE reads anew with MiXCR; each CDR3 protein has one entry. Of about 450,000 distinct CDR3 sequences listed, more than 25% are singletons. Details on this clonotype: Its antigen is unknown.

This sequence originates from a male donor with ankylosing spondylitis. Sequenced material: blood, either unsorted or a sorted T cell fraction (not recorded which).

CDR3 in DNA: TGCAGTGCTAGAGATAGCGGGAGGTACAATGAGCAGTTCTTC. It translates to CSARDSGRYNEQFF. The gene calls are TRBV20-1 and TRBJ2-1; 10 bases map to TRBD2. Per the germline V gene, CDR1 is DFQATT and CDR2 is SNEGSKA (reference sequence). The V and J ends lost 0 bases and 4 bases, in that order; junction bases with no gene match: 0. This CDR3 spans 14 amino acids.